These 10 T cell receptor beta chains share one sample of origin, sequenced in a study of response to subunit inactivated influenza vaccine. TCRdb re-called the RT-PCR reads with MiXCR, one entry per CDR3 protein. The sample shows about half a million distinct CDR3 sequences, 25% of them seen only once. Sequences were derived from CD4+ T cells sorted from PBMCs, sampled roughly 5 days after vaccination. The receptors stem from a man in his fifties or sixties who received an inactivated influenza vaccine.

V usage is TRBV5-5 and J usage is TRBJ2-6, with D tentatively TRBD1 or TRBD2 (5 bases each). V was trimmed by 0 bases and J by 3 bases, leaving 13 bases between them. The CDR3 is 17 residues long. Germline V gives CDR1 SGHKS, CDR2 YYEKEE (reference sequence). CDR3 in amino acids: CASSLGDGPFGANVLTF. DNA for the CDR3: TGTGCCAGCAGCTTGGGGGACGGTCCCTTTGGGGCCAACGTCCTGACTTTC.

In this sample, this clonotype turned up many times. V and J are TRBV20-1 and TRBJ2-7; 13 bases align to TRBD2. V lost 4 bases and J lost 12; bases outside the gene matches: 12. This CDR3 has 14 residues. Germline CDR1 and CDR2: DFQATT and SNEGSKA (reference sequence). CDR3 protein: CSANRPGLAGWSYF. The CDR3 nucleotides read TGCAGTGCTAACCGCCCGGGACTAGCGGGATGGTCGTACTTC.

This clonotype was recorded at least ten times. The rearrangement links TRBV20-1 to TRBJ1-1, with TRBD1 matching over 7 bases. The CDR3 is made up of 16 amino acids. Germline assignment: CDR1 DFQATT and CDR2 SNEGSKA (reference sequence). The ends lost 0 bases at V and 0 bases at J; junction bases unmatched: 7. CDR3 protein: CSARDPQGFMNTEAFF. The CDR3 DNA reads as TGCAGTGCTAGAGATCCACAGGGGTTCATGAACACTGAAGCTTTCTTT.

Ten or more counts support this clonotype. This chain joins TRBV12-3 or TRBV12-4 and TRBJ2-3, with D tentatively TRBD1 or TRBD2 (5 bases each). There are 14 residues in the CDR3. Trimming took off 7 bases at V and 2 bases at J, with 13 bases between the two ends. As DNA, the CDR3 is TGTGCCAGCACCCGGGGCGGAGTCACAGATACGCAGTATTTT. Translated, it gives CASTRGGVTDTQYF.

As for this clonotype: The junction departs from germline at one end; a sequencing error may be responsible. The V gene is TRBV7-2, the J gene TRBJ1-6, with 8 bases fitting TRBD1. Germline V CDR1 and CDR2: SGHTA, FQGNSA. The CDR3 runs 16 residues. The CDR3 spells CASSRGTGFYNSPLHF. In DNA form, the CDR3 reads TGTGCCAGCAGCCGCGGGACAGGTTTCTATAATTCTCCCCTCCACTTT.

This clonotype was counted ten times or more. The chain has TRBV5-1 and TRBJ2-1; TRBD2 is a possible D gene (6 bases). Germline V lookup: CDR1 SGHRS, CDR2 YFSETQ. V dropped 2 bases and J dropped 8 bases, with 11 bases sitting between them. The CDR3 spans 13 residues. The CDR3 sequence: CASSFTGEDEQFF. The DNA of the CDR3 is TGCGCCAGCAGCTTTACGGGGGAGGATGAGCAGTTCTTC.

The chain combines TRBV29-1 with TRBJ2-7, with TRBD2 matching over 12 bases. The ends lost 6 bases at V and 6 bases at J; junction bases unmatched: 6. The CDR3 length is 13 residues. CDR1 SQVTM and CDR2 ANQGSEA come from the germline V gene. The CDR3: CSVTWGLAGEQYF. CDR3 bases: TGCAGCGTCACTTGGGGACTAGCGGGCGAGCAGTACTTC.

The V and J genes are TRBV20-1 and TRBJ2-1; D unclear. This CDR3 has 17 amino acids. Germline V CDR1 and CDR2: DFQATT, SNEGSKA (reference sequence). Trimming removed 0 bases from V and 0 bases from J, with 15 bases in between. This CDR3 reads CSARDSTARYSYNEQFF. CDR3 bases: TGCAGTGCTAGAGATTCCACGGCCCGCTACTCCTACAATGAGCAGTTCTTC.

This clonotype appeared a few times. The CDR3 spells CASSDSDRGLAGGELFF. The CDR3 DNA reads TGTGCCAGCAGTGATAGCGACCGCGGACTAGCGGGCGGGGAGCTGTTTTTT. V and J are TRBV28 and TRBJ2-2; the match to TRBD2 covers 11 bases. J lost 7 bases, V lost 5 bases, and 12 bases had no gene match. This CDR3 is built from 17 residues. Germline CDR1 reads MDHEN; CDR2 reads SYDVKM. Looking up the rest from reference TRBV28 and TRBJ2-2 gives the full variable domain: DVKVTQSSRYLVKRTGEKVFLECVQDMDHENMFWYRQDPGLGLRLIYFSYDVKMKEKGDIPEGYSVSREKKERFSLILESASTNQTSMYLCASSDSDRGLAGGELFFGEGSRLTVL.

This chain uses TRBV20-1 with TRBJ2-3; 10 bases agree with TRBD2. CDR3 length: 15 amino acids. From germline, CDR1 is DFQATT and CDR2 SNEGSKA (reference sequence). Unmatched junction bases numbered 10, after V lost 6 bases and J lost 4 bases. CDR3 amino acids: CSAPTSGAPSDTQYF. Here the CDR3 DNA reads TGCAGTGCACCTACTAGCGGGGCGCCATCAGATACGCAGTATTTT.